The present entry profiles one TCR beta chain with its context. The data were obtained in a study of blood T cell repertoires in COVID-19. Study overall: Italy, Spain and the United States were the sources of the convalescent and acute COVID-19 samples. The analysed material was cDNA or gDNA that came from T cells, B-cell-depleted T cells, or PBMCs.

As handled by the study authors: Scientists estimated how many nucleated cells there were by amplifying reference gene primers. TCRdb's copy holds only in-frame clones and misses some; the assay was immunoSEQ multiplex PCR. That table is the source of V, J and clone size, and D and trimming were worked out from the DNA. The data hold 200,000 to 250,000 clones, with about 83% observed a single time. The CDR3 totals 11 residues. Germline V CDR1 and CDR2: GTSNPN, SVGIG (reference sequence). V lost 1 base and J lost 13; bases outside the gene matches: 3. The sequenced material came from peripheral blood. The origin of this receptor is a human donor in a cohort sampled during active COVID-19. The chain recombines TRBV30 with TRBJ1-4; 7 bases align to TRBD1. CDR3 amino acids: CAWSAQGVLFF. CDR3 nucleotides: TGTGCCTGGAGTGCTCAGGGGGTACTGTTTTTT. Together with reference TRBV30 and TRBJ1-4, the CDR3 gives the full variable domain: SQTIHQWPATLVQPVGSPLSLECTVEGTSNPNLYWYRQAAGRGLQLLFYSVGIGQISSEVPQNLSASRPQDRQFILSSKKLLLSDSGFYLCAWSAQGVLFFGSGTQLSVL.